Listed below are T cell receptor beta chains from one sample, sequenced in a study of technical replicates of blood from a handful of donors. The data were produced by immunoSEQ multiplex PCR, yet TCRdb's version contains in-frame clones alone and is incomplete. This table holds some 94,000 clones, approximately 95% found once. Sequencing input: T cells isolated from PBMCs. These receptors were taken from a human donor in good health. Both conserved end residues are part of each CDR3. Each record gives: clone size, D gene, V gene, J gene, CDR3 protein, CDR3 DNA. The D gene is left open where the match is weak. Size is omitted from some rows. Given values are once, few, many or a class for expanded clones.

.,.,TRBV13,TRBJ1-1,CASSLDRDTEAFF,TGTGCCAGCAGCTTAGACAGGGACACTGAAGCTTTCTTT
.,TRBD2,TRBV10-1,TRBJ2-7,CASSESIGLAEIIYEQYF,TGCGCCAGCAGTGAGTCGATAGGACTAGCGGAGATAATCTACGAGCAGTACTTC
once,TRBD1,TRBV5-6,TRBJ2-4,CASSYTGAKNIQYF,TGTGCCAGCAGCTATACAGGGGCAAAAAACATTCAGTACTTC
.,TRBD2,TRBV28,TRBJ2-7,CASSFSGRGYEQYF,TGTGCCAGCAGTTTTAGCGGGAGAGGATACGAGCAGTACTTC
.,.,TRBV2,TRBJ1-3,CASSLSPGPGNTIYF,TGTGCCAGCAGTTTGTCTCCAGGGCCTGGAAACACCATATATTTT
.,TRBD1,TRBV5-8,TRBJ2-3,CASSLVTGAVDTQYF,TGTGCCAGCAGCTTAGTTACAGGGGCGGTAGATACGCAGTATTTT
.,TRBD1,TRBV28,TRBJ2-7,CASRTYRDRGPIEQYF,TGTGCCAGCAGAACCTATAGGGACAGGGGGCCTATCGAGCAGTACTTC
.,TRBD2,TRBV7-3,TRBJ2-2,CASSYSGSNTGELFF,TGTGCCAGCAGCTATAGCGGGAGCAACACCGGGGAGCTGTTTTTT
.,TRBD2,TRBV10-3,TRBJ2-1,CAISRTSGSSVYEQFF,TGTGCCATCAGTAGGACTAGCGGGAGTTCGGTGTATGAGCAGTTCTTC
.,TRBD1,TRBV19,TRBJ2-3,CASSETGGFGTDTQYF,TGTGCCAGTAGCGAGACAGGGGGGTTTGGCACAGATACGCAGTATTTT
.,TRBD2,TRBV18,TRBJ2-3,CASSPGTSGLGGDTQYF,TGTGCCAGCTCACCAGGGACTAGCGGTCTAGGAGGAGATACGCAGTATTTT
.,.,TRBV27,TRBJ2-7,CASSFNGPGVEQYF,TGTGCCAGCAGTTTTAATGGTCCGGGGGTCGAGCAGTACTTC
.,.,TRBV7-2,TRBJ2-2,CASSFSTGNTGELFF,TGTGCCAGCAGCTTCTCGACAGGGAACACCGGGGAGCTGTTTTTT